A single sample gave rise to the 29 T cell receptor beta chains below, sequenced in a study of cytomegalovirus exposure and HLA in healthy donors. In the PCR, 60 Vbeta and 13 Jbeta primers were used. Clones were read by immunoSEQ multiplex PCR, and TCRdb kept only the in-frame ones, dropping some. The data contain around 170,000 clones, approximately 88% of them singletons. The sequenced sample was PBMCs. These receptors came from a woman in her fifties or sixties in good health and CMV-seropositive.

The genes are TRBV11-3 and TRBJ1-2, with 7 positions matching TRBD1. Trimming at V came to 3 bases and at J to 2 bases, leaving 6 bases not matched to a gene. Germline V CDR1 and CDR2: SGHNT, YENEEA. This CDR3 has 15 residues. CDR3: CASSLRRQGNYGYTF. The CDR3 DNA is TGTGCCAGCAGCTTGAGGCGACAGGGCAACTATGGCTACACCTTC.

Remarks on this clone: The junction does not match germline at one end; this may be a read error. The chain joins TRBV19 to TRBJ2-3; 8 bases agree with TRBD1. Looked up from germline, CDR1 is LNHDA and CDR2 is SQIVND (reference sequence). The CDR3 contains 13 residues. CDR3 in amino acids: CASRIPGTGTQYF. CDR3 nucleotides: TGTGCCAGTAGGATTCCGGGGACAGGTACGCAGTATTTT.

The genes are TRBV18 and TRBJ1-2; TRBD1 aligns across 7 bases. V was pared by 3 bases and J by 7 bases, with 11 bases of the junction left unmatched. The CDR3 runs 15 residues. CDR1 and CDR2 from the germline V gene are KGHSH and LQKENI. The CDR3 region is CASSPIPQGEVGYTF. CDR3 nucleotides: TGTGCCAGCTCACCCATCCCCCAGGGGGAGGTTGGCTACACCTTC. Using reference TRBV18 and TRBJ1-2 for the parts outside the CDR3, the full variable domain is NAGVMQNPRHLVRRRGQEARLRCSPMKGHSHVYWYRQLPEEGLKFMVYLQKENIIDESGMPKERFSAEFPKEGPSILRIQQVVRGDSAAYFCASSPIPQGEVGYTFGSGTRLTVV.

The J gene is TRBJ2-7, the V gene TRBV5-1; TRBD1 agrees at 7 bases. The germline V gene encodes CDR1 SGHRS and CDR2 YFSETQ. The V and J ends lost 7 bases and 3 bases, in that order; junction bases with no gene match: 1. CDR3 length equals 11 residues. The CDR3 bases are TGCGCCAGCGGGACAGACTACGAGCAGTACTTC. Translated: CASGTDYEQYF. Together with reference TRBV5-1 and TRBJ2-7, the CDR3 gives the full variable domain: KAGVTQTPRYLIKTRGQQVTLSCSPISGHRSVSWYQQTPGQGLQFLFEYFSETQRNKGNFPGRFSGRQFSNSRSEMNVSTLELGDSALYLCASGTDYEQYFGPGTRLTVT.

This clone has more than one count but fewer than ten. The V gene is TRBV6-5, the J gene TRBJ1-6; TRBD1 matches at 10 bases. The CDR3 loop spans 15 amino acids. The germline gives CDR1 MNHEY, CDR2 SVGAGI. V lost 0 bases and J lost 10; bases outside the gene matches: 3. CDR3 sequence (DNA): TGTGCCAGCAGTTACTCCGGGACAGGGGTATCACCCCTCCACTTT. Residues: CASSYSGTGVSPLHF.

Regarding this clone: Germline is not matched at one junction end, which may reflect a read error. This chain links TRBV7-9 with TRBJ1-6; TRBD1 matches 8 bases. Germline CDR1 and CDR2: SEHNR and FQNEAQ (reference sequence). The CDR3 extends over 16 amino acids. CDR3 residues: CSSSPQRQGTNSPLHF. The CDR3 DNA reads TGTTCCAGCAGCCCACAAAGACAGGGGACGAATTCTCCCCTCCACTTT.

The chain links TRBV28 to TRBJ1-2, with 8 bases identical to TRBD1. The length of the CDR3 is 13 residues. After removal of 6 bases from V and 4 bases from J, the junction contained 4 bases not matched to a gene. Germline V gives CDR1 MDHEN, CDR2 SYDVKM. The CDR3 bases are TGTGCCAGCAGCGGACAGGGCATCTATGGCTACACCTTC. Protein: CASSGQGIYGYTF.

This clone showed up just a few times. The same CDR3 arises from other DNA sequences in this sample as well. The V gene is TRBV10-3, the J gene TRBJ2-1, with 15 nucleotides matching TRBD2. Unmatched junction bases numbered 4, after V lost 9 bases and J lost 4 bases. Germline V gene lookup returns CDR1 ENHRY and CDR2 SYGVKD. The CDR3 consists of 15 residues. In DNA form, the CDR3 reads TGTGCCATTCGGACTAGCGGGGGGGCTTACAATGAGCAGTTCTTC. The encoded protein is CAIRTSGGAYNEQFF.

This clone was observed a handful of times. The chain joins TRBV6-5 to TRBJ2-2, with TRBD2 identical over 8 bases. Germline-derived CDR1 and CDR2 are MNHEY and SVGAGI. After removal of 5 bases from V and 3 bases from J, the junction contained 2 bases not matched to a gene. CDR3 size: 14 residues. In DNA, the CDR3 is TGTGCCAGCAGTAGCGGGGGCTACACCGGGGAGCTGTTTTTT. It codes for CASSSGGYTGELFF.

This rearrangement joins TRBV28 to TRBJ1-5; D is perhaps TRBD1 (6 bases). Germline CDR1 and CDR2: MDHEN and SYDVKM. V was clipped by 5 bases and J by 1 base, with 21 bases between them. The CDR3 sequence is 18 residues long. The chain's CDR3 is CASSPPITGLVSNQPQHF. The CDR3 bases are TGTGCCAGCAGTCCGCCCATAACAGGGTTGGTGAGCAATCAGCCCCAGCATTTT.

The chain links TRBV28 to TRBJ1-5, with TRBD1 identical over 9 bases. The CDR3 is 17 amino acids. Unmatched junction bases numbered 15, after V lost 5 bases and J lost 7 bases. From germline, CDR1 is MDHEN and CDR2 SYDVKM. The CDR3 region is CASSKYTTGTGRQPQHF. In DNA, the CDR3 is TGTGCCAGCAGTAAATACACCACCGGGACAGGGAGGCAGCCCCAGCATTTT.

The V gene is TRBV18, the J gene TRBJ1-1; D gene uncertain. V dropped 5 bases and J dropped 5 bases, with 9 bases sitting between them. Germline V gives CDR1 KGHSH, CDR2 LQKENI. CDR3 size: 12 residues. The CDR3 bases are TGTGCCAGCTCAATGGGCGGGACTGAAGCTTTCTTT. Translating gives CASSMGGTEAFF.

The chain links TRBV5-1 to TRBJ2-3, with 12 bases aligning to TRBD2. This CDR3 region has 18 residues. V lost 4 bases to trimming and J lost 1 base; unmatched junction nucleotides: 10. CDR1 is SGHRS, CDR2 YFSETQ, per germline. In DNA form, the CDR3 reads TGCGCCAGCAGCAATCCAAGACTAGCGGGGGCCCGCACAGATACGCAGTATTTT. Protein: CASSNPRLAGARTDTQYF.

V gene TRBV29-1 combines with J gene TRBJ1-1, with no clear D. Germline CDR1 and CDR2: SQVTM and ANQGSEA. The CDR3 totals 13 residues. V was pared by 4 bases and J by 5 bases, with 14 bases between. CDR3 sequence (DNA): TGCAGCGTTGGTCAGCGGGCCGGGACTGAAGCTTTCTTT. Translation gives CSVGQRAGTEAFF.

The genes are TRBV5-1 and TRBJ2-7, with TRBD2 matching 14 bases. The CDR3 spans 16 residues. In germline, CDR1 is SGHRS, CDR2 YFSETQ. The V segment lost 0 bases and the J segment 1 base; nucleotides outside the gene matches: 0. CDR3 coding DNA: TGCGCCAGCAGCTTGGGACTAGCGGGGGGGTCCTACGAGCAGTACTTC. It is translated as CASSLGLAGGSYEQYF. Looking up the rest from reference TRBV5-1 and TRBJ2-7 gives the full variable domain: KAGVTQTPRYLIKTRGQQVTLSCSPISGHRSVSWYQQTPGQGLQFLFEYFSETQRNKGNFPGRFSGRQFSNSRSEMNVSTLELGDSALYLCASSLGLAGGSYEQYFGPGTRLTVT.

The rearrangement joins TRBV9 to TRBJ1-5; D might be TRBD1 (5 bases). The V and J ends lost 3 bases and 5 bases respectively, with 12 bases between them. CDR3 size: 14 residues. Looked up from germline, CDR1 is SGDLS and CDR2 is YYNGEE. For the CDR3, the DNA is TGTGCCAGCAGCGCCGGGGACTCTGATCAGCCCCAGCATTTT. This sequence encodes CASSAGDSDQPQHF. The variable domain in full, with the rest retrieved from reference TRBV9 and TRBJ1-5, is DSGVTQTPKHLITATGQRVTLRCSPRSGDLSVYWYQQSLDQGLQFLIQYYNGEERAKGNILERFSAQQFPDLHSELNLSSLELGDSALYFCASSAGDSDQPQHFGDGTRLSIL.

In DNA form, the CDR3 reads TGTGCCACCAGCAGATCACAGAAGGAGACCCAGTACTTC. Translation gives CATSRSQKETQYF. The chain employs TRBV15 and TRBJ2-5; the D is unclear. Germline CDR1 LNHNV, CDR2 YYDKDF (reference sequence). The V and J ends lost 2 bases and 5 bases respectively, with 9 bases between them. The CDR3 sequence is 13 residues long.

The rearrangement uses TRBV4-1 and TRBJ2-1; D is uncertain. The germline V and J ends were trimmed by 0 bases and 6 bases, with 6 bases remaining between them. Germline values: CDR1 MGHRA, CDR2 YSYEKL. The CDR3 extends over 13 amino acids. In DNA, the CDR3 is TGCGCCAGCAGCCAAGATCCAGTCAATGAGCAGTTCTTC. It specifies CASSQDPVNEQFF.

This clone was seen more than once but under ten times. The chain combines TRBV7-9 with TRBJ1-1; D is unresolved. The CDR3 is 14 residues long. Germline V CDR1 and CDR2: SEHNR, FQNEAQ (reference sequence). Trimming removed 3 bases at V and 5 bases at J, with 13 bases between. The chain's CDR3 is CASSLEGGITEAFF. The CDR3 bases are TGTGCCAGCAGCTTGGAGGGTGGTATAACTGAAGCTTTCTTT.

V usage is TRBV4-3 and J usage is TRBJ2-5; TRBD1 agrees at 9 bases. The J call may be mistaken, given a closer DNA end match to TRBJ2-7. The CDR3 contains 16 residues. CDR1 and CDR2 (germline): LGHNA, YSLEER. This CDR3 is CASSQEPGQGAFEQYF. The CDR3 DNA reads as TGCGCCAGCAGCCAAGAACCGGGACAGGGAGCCTTCGAGCAGTACTTC.

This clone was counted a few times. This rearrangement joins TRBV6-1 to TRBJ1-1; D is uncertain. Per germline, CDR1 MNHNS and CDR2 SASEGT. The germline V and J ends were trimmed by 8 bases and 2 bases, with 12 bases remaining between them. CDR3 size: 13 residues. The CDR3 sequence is CASRRGINTEAFF. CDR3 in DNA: TGTGCCAGCCGACGAGGGATTAACACTGAAGCTTTCTTT.

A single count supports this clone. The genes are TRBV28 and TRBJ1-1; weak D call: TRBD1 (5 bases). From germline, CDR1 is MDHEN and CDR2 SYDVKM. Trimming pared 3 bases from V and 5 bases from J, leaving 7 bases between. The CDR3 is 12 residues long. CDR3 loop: CASSFQGTEAFF. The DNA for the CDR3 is TGTGCCAGCAGTTTTCAGGGAACTGAAGCTTTCTTT.

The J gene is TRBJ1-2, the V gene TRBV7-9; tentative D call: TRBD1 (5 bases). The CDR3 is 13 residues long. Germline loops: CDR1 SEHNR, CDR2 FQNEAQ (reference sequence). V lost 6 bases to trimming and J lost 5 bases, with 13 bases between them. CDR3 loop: CASSPGTEYGYTF. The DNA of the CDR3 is TGTGCCAGCAGTCCCGGGACTGAGTATGGCTACACCTTC.

The CDR3 coding sequence is TGTGCCAGCTCACCAGCACAACCCTACGAGCAGTACTTC. Translated: CASSPAQPYEQYF. This rearrangement joins TRBV18 to TRBJ2-7; D is uncertain. In germline, CDR1 is KGHSH, CDR2 LQKENI. V was pared by 2 bases and J by 2 bases, with 7 bases between. This CDR3 comprises 13 residues.

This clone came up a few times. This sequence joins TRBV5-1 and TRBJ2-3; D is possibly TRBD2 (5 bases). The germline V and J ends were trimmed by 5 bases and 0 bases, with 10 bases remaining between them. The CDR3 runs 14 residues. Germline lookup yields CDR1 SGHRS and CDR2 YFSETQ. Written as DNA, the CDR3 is TGCGCCAGCAGTACTCGGACTAGCACAGATACGCAGTATTTT. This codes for CASSTRTSTDTQYF.

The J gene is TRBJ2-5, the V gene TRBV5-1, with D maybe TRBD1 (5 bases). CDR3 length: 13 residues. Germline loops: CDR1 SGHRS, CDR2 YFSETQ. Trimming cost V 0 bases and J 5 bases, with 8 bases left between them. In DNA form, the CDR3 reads TGCGCCAGCAGCTTGGTAGGGGCGGAGACCCAGTACTTC. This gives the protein CASSLVGAETQYF.

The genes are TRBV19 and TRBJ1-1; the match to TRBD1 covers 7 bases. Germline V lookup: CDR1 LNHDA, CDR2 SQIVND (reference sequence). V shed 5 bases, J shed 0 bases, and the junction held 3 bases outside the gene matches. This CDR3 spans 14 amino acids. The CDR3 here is CASSPQGMNTEAFF. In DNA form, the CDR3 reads TGTGCCAGTAGTCCACAGGGGATGAACACTGAAGCTTTCTTT.

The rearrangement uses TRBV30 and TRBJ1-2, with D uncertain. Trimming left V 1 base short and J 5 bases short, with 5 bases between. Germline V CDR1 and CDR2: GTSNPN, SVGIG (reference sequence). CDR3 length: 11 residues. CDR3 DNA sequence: TGTGCCTGGAGTGGGACTTATGGCTACACCTTC. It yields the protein CAWSGTYGYTF.

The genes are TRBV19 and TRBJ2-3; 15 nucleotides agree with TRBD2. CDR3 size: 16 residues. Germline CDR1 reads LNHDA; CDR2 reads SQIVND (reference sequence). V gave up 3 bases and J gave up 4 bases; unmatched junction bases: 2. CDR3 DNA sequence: TGTGCCAGTAGTATGGGGACTAGCGGGGGGCCAGATACGCAGTATTTT. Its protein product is CASSMGTSGGPDTQYF.